Listed here are 22 T cell receptor beta chains from one sample, sequenced in a study of cytomegalovirus exposure and HLA in healthy donors. PCR used 60 Vbeta primers and 13 Jbeta primers. Profiling relied on immunoSEQ multiplex PCR, and the TCRdb table lists in-frame clones only, not all of them. The table lists around 90,000 clones, 70% to 85% of them singletons, with 10% in the top ten. Sequenced sample: PBMCs. The receptors were gathered from a human donor in good health.

This chain connects TRBV5-1 to TRBJ2-2; D perhaps matches TRBD2 (5 bases). The CDR3 sequence is 17 residues long. V lost 0 bases and J lost 10, with 22 bases in between. Germline loops: CDR1 SGHRS, CDR2 YFSETQ. CDR3 loop: CASSLAKDSVKLSELFF. In DNA form, the CDR3 reads TGCGCCAGCAGCTTGGCTAAGGACTCGGTGAAATTATCGGAGCTGTTTTTT.

The V call is TRBV9, the J call TRBJ2-3; TRBD2 aligns across 10 bases. V lost 4 bases, J lost 6 bases, and 8 bases stayed unmatched. The CDR3 sequence is 15 residues long. In germline, CDR1 is SGDLS, CDR2 YYNGEE. CDR3 protein: CASSSSGSPADTQYF. The CDR3 region has the DNA TGTGCCAGCAGCTCTAGCGGGAGTCCCGCGGATACGCAGTATTTT. Full variable domain (remainder filled in from reference TRBV9 and TRBJ2-3): DSGVTQTPKHLITATGQRVTLRCSPRSGDLSVYWYQQSLDQGLQFLIQYYNGEERAKGNILERFSAQQFPDLHSELNLSSLELGDSALYFCASSSSGSPADTQYFGPGTRLTVL.

The chain couples TRBV7-8 to TRBJ2-7, with D perhaps TRBD2 (5 bases). Germline CDR1 reads SGHVS; CDR2 reads FQNEAQ. Trimming removed 4 bases from V and 2 bases from J, with 24 bases in between. The CDR3 consists of 18 residues. CDR3 residues: CASSSYDVVGGPTYEQYF. The DNA of the CDR3 is TGTGCCAGCAGCTCCTATGACGTAGTCGGAGGTCCTACCTACGAGCAGTACTTC.

The V and J genes are TRBV5-4 and TRBJ1-1; D not certain. Germline V CDR1 and CDR2: SGHNT, YYREEE (reference sequence). Deletions cut 0 bases from V and 5 bases from J, with 5 bases between. The CDR3 has 12 amino acids. Written as DNA, the CDR3 is TGTGCCAGCAGCTTGGATACAACTGAAGCTTTCTTT. Residues: CASSLDTTEAFF. The full variable domain, completed using reference TRBV5-4 and TRBJ1-1, is ETGVTQSPTHLIKTRGQQVTLRCSSQSGHNTVSWYQQALGQGPQFIFQYYREEENGRGNFPPRFSGLQFPNYSSELNVNALELDDSALYLCASSLDTTEAFFGQGTRLTVV.

Points on this clone: The germline gene is not matched at one end of the junction; a read error may be the cause. The chain links TRBV19 to TRBJ1-5, with D hard to call. Germline loops: CDR1 LNHDA, CDR2 SQIVND (reference sequence). This CDR3 is built from 14 residues. The CDR3 sequence is CASSLDTRGQPQHF. The CDR3 nucleotides read TGTGCCAGTAGTCTAGACACCCGGGGTCAGCCCCAGCATTTT. The full variable domain, with the rest looked up from reference TRBV19 and TRBJ1-5, is DGGITQSPKYLFRKEGQNVTLSCEQNLNHDAMYWYRQDPGQGLRLIYYSQIVNDFQKGDIAEGYSVSREKKESFPLTVTSAQKNPTAFYLCASSLDTRGQPQHFGDGTRLSIL.

The chain employs TRBV5-4 and TRBJ2-7; TRBD2 matches 13 bases. V lost 4 bases and J lost 4; bases outside the gene matches: 8. Per germline, CDR1 SGHNT and CDR2 YYREEE (reference sequence). CDR3 size: 16 residues. The CDR3 DNA reads as TGTGCCAGCAGCCCTGAACTAGCGGGAGGGCGGTACGAGCAGTACTTC. Its translation is CASSPELAGGRYEQYF.

This rearrangement joins TRBV11-1 to TRBJ1-2, with TRBD1 matching over 10 bases. The CDR3 has 14 amino acids. The trim removed 6 bases at V and 7 bases at J, leaving 8 bases unmatched. The germline V gene encodes CDR1 SGHAT and CDR2 FQDESV (reference sequence). The CDR3 bases are TGTGCCAGCAGTCGACAGGGGGCGAGAGCTGGCTACACCTTC. This encodes CASSRQGARAGYTF.

This clone was found once. The genes are TRBV9 and TRBJ1-2; 7 bases map to TRBD1. The CDR3 totals 17 residues. V dropped 4 bases and J dropped 3; count of bases not matched to a gene: 15. Germline lookup yields CDR1 SGDLS and CDR2 YYNGEE. As DNA, the CDR3 is TGTGCCAGCAGCTTGGGACAGCCCCGTGGTGAAGACTATGGCTACACCTTC. Its translation is CASSLGQPRGEDYGYTF.

This chain uses TRBV4-1 with TRBJ2-7; TRBD2 agrees at 7 bases. Germline-derived CDR1 and CDR2 are MGHRA and YSYEKL. This CDR3 has 16 amino acids. After removal of 1 base from V and 0 bases from J, the junction contained 6 bases not matched to a gene. CDR3 loop: CASSQVWRGSSYEQYF. The CDR3 nucleotides are TGCGCCAGCAGCCAAGTTTGGCGGGGGAGCTCCTACGAGCAGTACTTC.

This clone was counted a few times. This chain links TRBV6-5 with TRBJ1-2, with D hard to call. Trimming cost V 7 bases and J 8 bases, with 17 bases left between them. The CDR3 runs 13 residues. Germline V gene sequence: CDR1 MNHEY, CDR2 SVGAGI. The CDR3 sequence is CASTKGVYQGYTF. The CDR3 nucleotides are TGTGCCAGCACTAAGGGAGTCTATCAGGGCTACACCTTC.

Here the CDR3 DNA reads TGTGCCAGTAGTGCCACATCGAACACTGAAGCTTTCTTT. This gives the protein CASSATSNTEAFF. The J gene is TRBJ1-1, the V gene TRBV19; no reliable D call. Germline V gene sequence: CDR1 LNHDA, CDR2 SQIVND (reference sequence). The length of the CDR3 is 13 residues. Trimming shortened V by 5 bases and J by 1 base, and 8 bases separated the two germline ends.

There are a few counts of this clone. The rearrangement links TRBV11-2 to TRBJ2-7, with TRBD1 identical over 9 bases. Germline trimming cut 0 bases from V and 4 bases from J; bases unmatched to any gene: 13. The germline CDR1 and CDR2 sequences are SGHAT and FQNNGV. The CDR3 runs 18 residues. CDR3 nucleotide sequence: TGTGCCAGCAGCTTAGAGTCGGGGTGGGACAGGGAGTGGTACGAGCAGTACTTC. Translation gives CASSLESGWDREWYEQYF.

This clone was counted once. J is TRBJ2-7 and V is TRBV19, with 8 positions matching TRBD1. Germline assignment: CDR1 LNHDA and CDR2 SQIVND (reference sequence). The V gene end was trimmed by 3 bases and the J gene end by 4 bases; junction bases not matched to a gene: 2. CDR3 size: 13 residues. CDR3 sequence: CASSMQGAYEQYF. CDR3 coding DNA: TGTGCCAGTAGTATGCAGGGGGCATACGAGCAGTACTTC.

V is TRBV10-3 and J is TRBJ1-2, with no clear D. In germline, CDR1 is ENHRY, CDR2 SYGVKD. This CDR3 region has 14 residues. V was cut by 8 bases and J by 2 bases, with 15 bases left in between. The CDR3 protein is CAISPPTKNYGYTF. DNA of the CDR3: TGTGCCATCTCCCCCCCGACAAAAAACTATGGCTACACCTTC.

The rearrangement links TRBV7-2 to TRBJ2-7; D is ambiguous. The CDR3 is 14 residues long. From germline, CDR1 is SGHTA and CDR2 FQGNSA. V lost 4 bases and J 3 bases, leaving 13 bases between the germline ends. The CDR3 nucleotides read TGTGCCAGCAGCTCGGCGCGCGCGGACTACGAGCAGTACTTC. It encodes CASSSARADYEQYF.

Of note for this clone: Relative to the germline gene, one junction end is altered; a read error may explain this. The V and J genes are TRBV7-9 and TRBJ2-7, with 8 bases matching TRBD1. From germline, CDR1 is SEHNR and CDR2 FQNEAQ (reference sequence). The CDR3 runs 15 residues. The CDR3 region has the DNA TGTTCCAGCAGCTTAGATCTCCAGGGGGCGAGCGAGCAGTACTTC. Its translation is CSSSLDLQGASEQYF.

The chain recombines TRBV9 with TRBJ2-1, with D possibly TRBD1 on 5 matching bases. This CDR3 has 15 residues. Germline CDR1 and CDR2: SGDLS and YYNGEE. V was cut by 4 bases and J by 3 bases, with 14 bases left in between. CDR3 coding DNA: TGTGCCAGCAGCCCTAGACAGACCCTCTACAATGAGCAGTTCTTC. Residues: CASSPRQTLYNEQFF.

The rearrangement joins TRBV5-4 to TRBJ2-3, with TRBD2 as a possible D gene (5 bases). With 0 bases removed from V and 2 bases from J, the gap between germline ends came to 10 bases. Looked up from germline, CDR1 is SGHNT and CDR2 is YYREEE (reference sequence). The CDR3 contains 15 residues. CDR3 in amino acids: CASSLDRGITDTQYF. The DNA for the CDR3 is TGTGCCAGCAGCTTGGATCGGGGAATCACAGATACGCAGTATTTT.

The chain employs TRBV28 and TRBJ1-2, with unresolved D. The CDR3 length is 14 residues. Trimming removed 5 bases at V and 2 bases at J, with 12 bases between. Germline CDR1 is MDHEN and CDR2 is SYDVKM. The CDR3 spells CASSPFGVNYGYTF. For the CDR3, the DNA is TGTGCCAGCAGTCCGTTCGGGGTAAACTATGGCTACACCTTC.

The chain employs TRBV6-5 and TRBJ1-3; TRBD1 matches 11 bases. CDR1 and CDR2 from the germline V gene are MNHEY and SVGAGI. The CDR3 totals 15 residues. V lost 9 bases, J lost 3 bases, and 7 bases stayed unmatched. In DNA form, the CDR3 reads TGTGCCAGTGTTCCGGGACAGGGGGGTGGAAACACCATATATTTT. Translating gives CASVPGQGGGNTIYF.

This clone was picked up one time. The chain employs TRBV7-2 and TRBJ1-3; 10 nucleotides match TRBD1. Per the germline V gene, CDR1 is SGHTA and CDR2 is FQGNSA. With 5 bases clipped from V and 8 bases from J, the junction kept 9 bases outside the gene matches. The CDR3 is 15 amino acids. CDR3 region: CASSLDRGQRDTIYF. The CDR3 nucleotides read TGTGCCAGCAGCCTCGACAGGGGGCAAAGAGACACCATATATTTT.

Points on this clone: The junction departs from the called germline gene at one end, perhaps through a read error. V is TRBV7-7 and J is TRBJ2-3, with TRBD1 identical over 7 bases. Germline lookup yields CDR1 SSHAT and CDR2 FNYEAQ (reference sequence). The CDR3 runs to 17 residues. The DNA for the CDR3 is TGTGCTAGCAGCTTAGAGAACAGGGGATTTCTGTCAGATACGCAGTATTTT. It encodes CASSLENRGFLSDTQYF.